What follows are 12 T cell receptor beta chains derived from one specimen sequenced in a study of neurological immune-mediated disorders. Each CDR3 protein gets one entry after TCRdb re-called the 5' RACE reads with MiXCR. This table has fewer than 60,000 distinct CDR3 sequences, about 3.7% appearing once. The sequenced sample consisted of PBMCs. The origin of the receptors is a man between 60 and 75 years old with multiple sclerosis.

With respect to this clonotype: The conserved closing phenylalanine or tryptophan is absent in this CDR3, likely reflecting a read error. V gene TRBV10-3 combines with J gene TRBJ2-1; D is possibly TRBD2 (6 bases). This CDR3 has 16 residues. With 2 bases removed from V and 0 bases from J, the gap between germline ends came to 11 bases. CDR1 and CDR2 from the germline V gene are ENHRY and SYGVKD. The DNA for the CDR3 is TGTGCCATCAGTGAGAGGGGACTGAGCTCCTACAATGAGCAGTTCTTA. This sequence encodes CAISERGLSSYNEQFL.

A few counts support this clonotype. The CDR3: CASGLSSPRVETQYF. The CDR3 bases are TGTGCTAGTGGCCTATCGAGTCCTAGGGTGGAGACCCAGTACTTC. The chain links TRBV12-5 to TRBJ2-5; D remains unclear. V lost 6 bases, J lost 5 bases, and 19 bases lay in between. The CDR3 covers 15 residues. CDR1 is LGHNT, CDR2 FRNRAP, per germline.

In this sample, this clonotype turned up many times. Given a much more abundant clone one base away, this may be a read error. It is likely a read error, because the conserved phenylalanine at the end of the CDR3 is missing. The DNA is left out, because the CDR3 cannot be placed on it with certainty; the CDR3 is given as TCRdb lists it. The chain joins TRBV5-1 to TRBJ1-1; TRBD1 is the table's D call and was not checked against the DNA. Both ends counted, the CDR3 spans 8 residues. Germline values: CDR1 SGHRS, CDR2 YFSETQ. The CDR3 here is CASSQGRR.

This clonotype was counted at least ten times. The CDR3 bases are TGCGCCAGCAGATTGCTAGCGGGGTCAGATACGCAGTATTTT. This codes for CASRLLAGSDTQYF. The chain has TRBV5-1 and TRBJ2-3; 9 bases align to TRBD2. Germline CDR1 reads SGHRS; CDR2 reads YFSETQ. J gave up 4 bases and V 5 bases, and 5 bases lay outside the gene matches. The CDR3 covers 14 residues. Variable domain in full (rest from reference TRBV5-1 and TRBJ2-3): KAGVTQTPRYLIKTRGQQVTLSCSPISGHRSVSWYQQTPGQGLQFLFEYFSETQRNKGNFPGRFSGRQFSNSRSEMNVSTLELGDSALYLCASRLLAGSDTQYFGPGTRLTVL.

This clonotype occurred many times. J is TRBJ1-1 and V is TRBV5-1; 7 nucleotides line up with TRBD1. This CDR3 is built from 16 residues. The V and J ends lost 4 bases and 1 base, in that order; junction bases with no gene match: 10. Per the germline V gene, CDR1 is SGHRS and CDR2 is YFSETQ. This CDR3 is CASSVGRGRENTEAFF. The CDR3 DNA reads TGCGCCAGCAGCGTGGGGAGGGGGCGGGAGAACACTGAAGCTTTCTTT. Filled out from reference TRBV5-1 and TRBJ1-1, the complete variable domain reads KAGVTQTPRYLIKTRGQQVTLSCSPISGHRSVSWYQQTPGQGLQFLFEYFSETQRNKGNFPGRFSGRQFSNSRSEMNVSTLELGDSALYLCASSVGRGRENTEAFFGQGTRLTVV.

This clonotype was counted at least ten times. V is TRBV10-2 and J is TRBJ1-2; 7 bases are a match to TRBD1. Germline V gene data show CDR1 as WSHSY and CDR2 as SAAADI. This CDR3 contains 16 residues. J was trimmed by 7 bases and V by 3 bases; bases with no gene match: 14. The CDR3 region has the DNA TGCGCCAGCAGTGAAAAACAGGGGAGAGGATACTCTGGCTACACCTTC. Protein sequence: CASSEKQGRGYSGYTF.

This clonotype was observed many times. The chain combines TRBV7-2 with TRBJ2-1, with a possible D match to TRBD2 (5 bases). The CDR3 sequence is 15 residues long. Trimming took off 4 bases at V and 2 bases at J, with 12 bases between the two ends. Germline-derived CDR1 and CDR2 are SGHTA and FQGNSA. The CDR3 sequence: CASSSYVATYNEQFF. For the CDR3, the DNA is TGTGCCAGCAGCTCCTACGTAGCGACCTACAATGAGCAGTTCTTC.

This clonotype was detected many times. The CDR3 region has the DNA TGTGCCAGCAGCCGCGGGAGGATGGATGAGCAGTTCTTC. It specifies CASSRGRMDEQFF. The V gene is TRBV5-8, the J gene TRBJ2-1; 8 bases map to TRBD2. This CDR3 contains 13 residues. V dropped 4 bases and J dropped 8; count of bases not matched to a gene: 5. Germline loops: CDR1 SGHTS, CDR2 YDEGEE.

This clonotype was recorded many times. The chain carries TRBV4-2 and TRBJ1-4; perhaps TRBD1 as D (5 bases). Trimming took off 0 bases at V and 6 bases at J, with 14 bases between the two ends. CDR1 is LGHNA, CDR2 YNFKEQ, per germline. The CDR3 runs to 16 residues. The CDR3 DNA is TGTGCCAGCAGCCAAGAGGCCCGACAGCAAGATGAAAAACTGTTTTTT. It codes for CASSQEARQQDEKLFF.

This clonotype appeared many times. This rearrangement joins TRBV12-3 or TRBV12-4 to TRBJ1-1; the D is unclear. V shed 5 bases and J shed 1 base, with 17 bases lying between them. This CDR3 region has 16 residues. The CDR3: CASSDFPGAWNTEAFF. DNA for the CDR3: TGTGCCAGCAGTGATTTCCCGGGAGCCTGGAACACTGAAGCTTTCTTT.

This clonotype came up a few times. This sequence joins TRBV20-1 and TRBJ2-2; no clear D. This CDR3 has 13 residues. CDR1 and CDR2 (germline): DFQATT, SNEGSKA (reference sequence). Trimming shortened V by 1 base and J by 6 bases, and 9 bases separated the two germline ends. The CDR3: CSARGPNAGELFF. The CDR3 region has the DNA TGCAGTGCTAGAGGGCCCAACGCCGGGGAGCTGTTTTTT.

This clonotype was counted at least ten times. The J gene is TRBJ1-1, the V gene TRBV6-6; D gene ambiguous. The CDR3 is 12 residues long. The germline CDR1 and CDR2 sequences are MNHNY and SVGAGI (reference sequence). The V end was cut by 0 bases, the J end by 7 bases, with 6 bases between. CDR3 in amino acids: CASSYSRGEAFF. CDR3 coding DNA: TGTGCCAGCAGTTACTCCCGGGGTGAAGCTTTCTTT.